Following are 4 T cell receptor beta chains from one sample sequenced in a study of CD8+CD57+ T cells in acquired aplastic anemia. Genomic DNA acted as the template from which TCR beta VDJ combination and CDR3 sequence profiling were carried out. Using its own MiXCR run on the reads, TCRdb lists one record per CDR3 protein. The table lists about 110,000 distinct CDR3 sequences, 50% to 65% of them singletons. Input material: sorted CD4+, CD8+, or CD8+CD57+ T cells (not recorded which) from PBMCs. The receptor set was obtained from a human donor in good health, serving as a control.

This clonotype has only one observation. The rearrangement uses TRBV5-1 and TRBJ2-1, with D possibly being TRBD2 (6 bases). CDR1 SGHRS and CDR2 YFSETQ come from the germline V gene. Trimming shortened V by 5 bases and J by 4 bases, and 7 bases separated the two germline ends. The CDR3 is made up of 12 amino acids. CDR3 region: CASREGYNEQFF. CDR3 sequence (DNA): TGCGCCAGCAGGGAGGGGTACAATGAGCAGTTCTTC.

This clonotype was counted many times. The rearrangement links TRBV20-1 to TRBJ1-1; D might be TRBD1 (5 bases). CDR3 length: 13 residues. The V and J ends lost 6 bases and 1 base respectively, with 12 bases between them. Germline-derived CDR1 and CDR2 are DFQATT and SNEGSKA (reference sequence). The CDR3 reads CSAESDRNTEAFF. The CDR3 nucleotides read TGCAGTGCCGAATCAGACAGGAACACTGAAGCTTTCTTT.

This clonotype was counted a few times. The final CDR3 position lacks the conserved phenylalanine or tryptophan, pointing to a likely read error. V is TRBV5-4 and J is TRBJ1-2; tentative D call: TRBD1 (6 bases). Germline V CDR1 and CDR2: SGHNT, YYREEE (reference sequence). V lost 5 bases and J 2 bases, leaving 13 bases between the germline ends. CDR3 length: 14 residues. DNA for the CDR3: TGTGCCAGCAGAGGGCAGGGGTCCAACTATGGCTACACCCTC. This encodes CASRGQGSNYGYTL.

As to this clonotype: Since a much larger clone is just one base distant, this may be a read error. V gene TRBV4-3 combines with J gene TRBJ1-1; D perhaps matches TRBD1 (5 bases). The CDR3 covers 15 residues. Per the germline V gene, CDR1 is LGHNA and CDR2 is YSLEER. V was pared by 0 bases and J by 6 bases, with 14 bases between. The CDR3 bases are TGCGCCAGCAGCCAAGAAACAGGTACCCACGCTGAAGCTTTCTTT. This codes for CASSQETGTHAEAFF.